These 5 T cell receptor beta chains came from one sample sequenced in a study of response to subunit inactivated influenza vaccine. TCRdb re-called the RT-PCR reads through MiXCR, storing one row per CDR3 protein. This repertoire shows about 610,000 distinct CDR3 sequences, 12% to 15% found once; its top ten account for over 8.5%. The sequences come from PBMCs from blood, collected roughly 12 days after vaccination. All receptors derive from a man over 45 who received an inactivated influenza vaccine.

The rearrangement uses TRBV29-1 and TRBJ2-5, with 7 bases lining up with TRBD1. The CDR3 is 13 residues long. Trimming at V came to 6 bases and at J to 5 bases, leaving 9 bases not matched to a gene. Germline V gives CDR1 SQVTM, CDR2 ANQGSEA. CDR3 bases: TGCAGCGTGCGCCGGGACAGTAGGGAGACCCAGTACTTC. Translation gives CSVRRDSRETQYF.

A few counts support this clonotype. The J gene is TRBJ2-1, the V gene TRBV14, with D hard to call. The CDR3 covers 16 residues. The V end lost 1 base, the J end lost 2 bases, and 12 bases lay between the germline ends. Germline V gene sequence: CDR1 SGHDN, CDR2 FVKESK. CDR3 coding DNA: TGTGCCAGCAGCCAAGTCGCGAATCCCCCCTACAATGAGCAGTTCTTC. This encodes CASSQVANPPYNEQFF.

This clonotype was seen many times. The chain employs TRBV6-6 and TRBJ2-1, with 7 bases that match TRBD1. In germline, CDR1 is MNHNY, CDR2 SVGAGI (reference sequence). CDR3 length equals 12 residues. Trimming took 6 bases from V and 13 from J; bases not matched to a gene: 9. The CDR3 DNA reads TGTGCCAGCAGATTCAGCCGGGACAGCCAGTTCTTC. This encodes CASRFSRDSQFF.

J is TRBJ2-5 and V is TRBV7-2, with D unresolved. Per the germline V gene, CDR1 is SGHTA and CDR2 is FQGNSA. Trimming pared 1 base from V and 5 bases from J, leaving 14 bases between. This CDR3 region has 15 residues. CDR3: CASSLDRQARETQYF. The DNA for the CDR3 is TGTGCCAGCAGCTTAGATCGGCAGGCTCGGGAGACCCAGTACTTC. The whole variable domain, remainder taken from reference TRBV7-2 and TRBJ2-5, is GAGVSQSPSNKVTEKGKDVELRCDPISGHTALYWYRQSLGQGLEFLIYFQGNSAPDKSGLPSDRFSAERTGGSVSTLTIQRTQQEDSAVYLCASSLDRQARETQYFGPGTRLLVL.

V usage is TRBV11-2 and J usage is TRBJ2-7, with 15 bases lining up with TRBD2. The CDR3 has 18 amino acids. Per the germline V gene, CDR1 is SGHAT and CDR2 is FQNNGV. With V trimmed by 5 bases and J by 2 bases, 10 bases remained unmatched. The CDR3 DNA is TGTGCCAGCAGCCTTCGGACTAGCGGGGGGGCCTCCCCCTACGAGCAGTACTTC. Translating it yields CASSLRTSGGASPYEQYF.